The 21 T cell receptor beta chains below all came from one sample that was sequenced in a study of T cells of healthy individuals. MiXCR, applied by TCRdb to the 5' RACE reads, yields one record per CDR3 protein. The table lists about 53,000 distinct CDR3 sequences, roughly 14% of them singletons. The receptor set was obtained from a human donor in good health.

There are many counts of this clonotype. DNA of the CDR3: TGCAGCGGACAGGGGAGCACAGATACGCAGTATTTT. Its protein product is CSGQGSTDTQYF. The chain is built from TRBV29-1 and TRBJ2-3; 8 bases are shared with TRBD1. V lost 7 bases and J lost 0; bases outside the gene matches: 0. The germline gives CDR1 SQVTM, CDR2 ANQGSEA. This CDR3 is built from 12 residues.

The J gene is TRBJ1-6, the V gene TRBV19; the D is unclear. Between the trimmed V and J ends, which lost 8 bases and 7 bases, there was a span of 12 bases. Germline V gene lookup returns CDR1 LNHDA and CDR2 SQIVND (reference sequence). This CDR3 has 13 residues. The CDR3 is CASSITPNSPLHF. In nucleotides, the CDR3 is TGTGCCAGTTCCATTACCCCGAATTCACCCCTCCACTTT.

This clonotype came up many times. V gene TRBV7-9 combines with J gene TRBJ1-1; D gene ambiguous. The CDR3 consists of 15 residues. Germline loops: CDR1 SEHNR, CDR2 FQNEAQ (reference sequence). V lost 1 base and J lost 10, with 19 bases in between. CDR3 sequence: CASSLGDWAIQGAFF. The CDR3 DNA follows: TGTGCCAGCAGCTTAGGAGATTGGGCAATTCAAGGAGCTTTCTTT.

V usage is TRBV5-1 and J usage is TRBJ2-7; D uncertain. Trimming took off 0 bases at V and 0 bases at J, with 10 bases between the two ends. The CDR3 has 15 amino acids. From germline, CDR1 is SGHRS and CDR2 YFSETQ. DNA of the CDR3: TGCGCCAGCAGCTTGGAGGCGGTGAGCTCCTACGAGCAGTACTTC. It codes for CASSLEAVSSYEQYF.

This clonotype was found a few times. The chain uses TRBV10-3 and TRBJ2-1; D is uncertain. The CDR3 runs to 12 residues. Germline V gene lookup returns CDR1 ENHRY and CDR2 SYGVKD. V lost 6 bases, J lost 7 bases, and 10 bases lay in between. CDR3 nucleotides: TGTGCCATCAGCGAAGGGTCAAATGAGCAGTTCTTC. Translation gives CAISEGSNEQFF.

This clonotype was detected many times. The chain is built from TRBV19 and TRBJ2-1; 8 nucleotides agree with TRBD2. Germline loops: CDR1 LNHDA, CDR2 SQIVND (reference sequence). The ends lost 5 bases at V and 5 bases at J; junction bases unmatched: 8. The CDR3 has 15 residues. This CDR3 reads CASSQFGGANNEQFF. The CDR3 DNA sequence: TGTGCCAGTAGTCAGTTCGGGGGGGCCAACAATGAGCAGTTCTTC.

The chain couples TRBV7-2 to TRBJ2-7; 7 bases align to TRBD2. V trimming: 5 bases; J trimming: 6 bases; junction bases outside the gene matches: 13. The CDR3 is made up of 15 amino acids. The germline V gene encodes CDR1 SGHTA and CDR2 FQGNSA. CDR3 residues: CASSPRGGPTGEQYF. The CDR3, as DNA: TGTGCCAGCAGCCCCCGGGGAGGGCCTACGGGCGAGCAGTACTTC.

This clonotype came up many times. The chain joins TRBV10-3 to TRBJ1-1; TRBD1 matches at 7 bases. Trimming cost V 4 bases and J 1 base; bases outside gene matches: 9. There are 16 residues in the CDR3. From germline, CDR1 is ENHRY and CDR2 SYGVKD. In DNA, the CDR3 is TGTGCCATCAGTGCTTCTCAGGGGGGGACGAACACTGAAGCTTTCTTT. It is translated as CAISASQGGTNTEAFF.

This clonotype was picked up a small number of times. The chain links TRBV7-2 to TRBJ1-4; TRBD1 agrees at 9 bases. V shed 5 bases, J shed 7 bases, and the junction held 8 bases outside the gene matches. The germline gives CDR1 SGHTA, CDR2 FQGNSA. The length of the CDR3 is 15 residues. As DNA, the CDR3 is TGTGCCAGCAGCGACCCCGGGACAGGGACTGAAAAACTGTTTTTT. It specifies CASSDPGTGTEKLFF.

This clonotype was picked up many times. The CDR3 coding sequence is TGTGCCAGCTCTAGAGGAGTCCAAGAGACCCAGTACTTC. Protein sequence: CASSRGVQETQYF. The V and J genes are TRBV18 and TRBJ2-5; D gene ambiguous. V lost 6 bases and J 1 base, leaving 9 bases between the germline ends. This CDR3 spans 13 amino acids. Germline V gene sequence: CDR1 KGHSH, CDR2 LQKENI.

This clonotype has more than one count but fewer than ten. The V gene is TRBV7-2, the J gene TRBJ2-1; a weak D match, TRBD2 (5 bases). Germline V CDR1 and CDR2: SGHTA, FQGNSA. The CDR3 extends over 16 amino acids. V was pared by 6 bases and J by 2 bases, with 17 bases between. The DNA for the CDR3 is TGTGCCAGCAGAGGACTCCGAGGGTCCGCCTACAATGAGCAGTTCTTC. Translation: CASRGLRGSAYNEQFF.

This clonotype was seen more than once but under ten times. The chain joins TRBV7-2 to TRBJ2-7; D is perhaps TRBD2 (6 bases). Trimming took off 4 bases at V and 2 bases at J, with 12 bases between the two ends. Germline V gene lookup returns CDR1 SGHTA and CDR2 FQGNSA. This CDR3 region has 14 residues. CDR3 coding DNA: TGTGCCAGCAGCTCCACGGAGGGTCCCTACGAGCAGTACTTC. Translation: CASSSTEGPYEQYF.

This clonotype came up a few times. V gene TRBV7-9 combines with J gene TRBJ2-1; D might be TRBD2 (6 bases). This CDR3 comprises 15 residues. Germline CDR1 reads SEHNR; CDR2 reads FQNEAQ (reference sequence). V lost 4 bases, J lost 4 bases, and 14 bases lay in between. The CDR3 sequence: CASSSGLYLYNEQFF. The CDR3 DNA reads as TGTGCCAGCAGCTCGGGACTCTACCTATACAATGAGCAGTTCTTC.

This clonotype was detected many times. The CDR3 loop reads CASMGGRNTEAFF. The DNA for the CDR3 is TGTGCCAGCATGGGAGGCCGGAACACTGAAGCTTTCTTT. The rearrangement uses TRBV25-1 and TRBJ1-1, with no clear D. The germline V gene encodes CDR1 MGHDK and CDR2 SYGVNS. The CDR3 has 13 residues. V was shortened by 7 bases and J by 1 base, with 10 bases between the two germline ends.

The genes are TRBV2 and TRBJ1-4; 9 bases match TRBD1. V shed 8 bases, J shed 7 bases, and the junction held 8 bases outside the gene matches. The CDR3 has 14 amino acids. From germline, CDR1 is SNHLY and CDR2 FYNNEI. CDR3: CASRRGQGPEKLFF. The CDR3 region has the DNA TGTGCCAGCCGCCGGGGACAGGGACCTGAAAAACTGTTTTTT. Looking up the rest from reference TRBV2 and TRBJ1-4 gives the full variable domain: EPEVTQTPSHQVTQMGQEVILRCVPISNHLYFYWYRQILGQKVEFLVSFYNNEISEKSEIFDDQFSVERPDGSNFTLKIRSTKLEDSAMYFCASRRGQGPEKLFFGSGTQLSVL.

The V call is TRBV5-1, the J call TRBJ2-1; TRBD1 aligns across 8 bases. The CDR3 is made up of 15 amino acids. V trimming: 4 bases; J trimming: 6 bases; junction bases outside the gene matches: 9. The germline gives CDR1 SGHRS, CDR2 YFSETQ. CDR3 bases: TGCGCCAGCAGCCCCTTCCAGGGGGCAAGCAATGAGCAGTTCTTC. The encoded protein is CASSPFQGASNEQFF. The complete variable domain, with remaining parts taken from reference TRBV5-1 and TRBJ2-1, reads KAGVTQTPRYLIKTRGQQVTLSCSPISGHRSVSWYQQTPGQGLQFLFEYFSETQRNKGNFPGRFSGRQFSNSRSEMNVSTLELGDSALYLCASSPFQGASNEQFFGPGTRLTVL.

At least ten counts were recorded for this clonotype. V gene TRBV3-1 combines with J gene TRBJ2-1; D gene uncertain. V lost 0 bases to trimming and J lost 2 bases, with 5 bases between them. This CDR3 has 14 residues. Germline assignment: CDR1 LGHDT and CDR2 YNNKEL (reference sequence). CDR3 DNA sequence: TGTGCCAGCAGCCAAGATCCGGCCTACAATGAGCAGTTCTTC. Translation gives CASSQDPAYNEQFF.

This clonotype was detected only a few times. The chain joins TRBV18 to TRBJ1-2; possible D gene TRBD1, 6 bases. Trimming pared 3 bases from V and 3 bases from J, leaving 8 bases between. CDR3 length: 13 amino acids. The germline CDR1 and CDR2 sequences are KGHSH and LQKENI. CDR3 nucleotides: TGTGCCAGCTCACCTAGGGGGGACTATGGCTACACCTTC. It is translated as CASSPRGDYGYTF.

CDR3 DNA: TGTGCCAGCAGTTACGGGGAGAGCTCCTACGAGCAGTACTTC. Encoded protein: CASSYGESSYEQYF. V and J are TRBV6-2 or TRBV6-3 and TRBJ2-7; the D gene is possibly TRBD2 (5 bases). This CDR3 spans 14 amino acids. The germline V gene has CDR1 MNHEY and CDR2 SVGEGT. V was trimmed by 2 bases and J by 0 bases, leaving 8 bases between them.

This clonotype was recorded at least ten times. The chain employs TRBV30 and TRBJ1-4; the D gene is possibly TRBD1 (5 bases). The CDR3 runs 14 residues. Germline values: CDR1 GTSNPN, CDR2 SVGIG (reference sequence). Between the trimmed V and J ends, which lost 1 base and 7 bases, there was a span of 13 bases. The DNA of the CDR3 is TGTGCCTGGAGTGATCCTAGGAGGGGTGAAAAACTGTTTTTT. Translated: CAWSDPRRGEKLFF.

The J gene is TRBJ2-1, the V gene TRBV5-4; 7 bases fit TRBD2. The length of the CDR3 is 13 residues. Germline values: CDR1 SGHNT, CDR2 YYREEE (reference sequence). V lost 4 bases, J lost 7 bases, and 5 bases stayed unmatched. The CDR3 DNA is TGTGCCAGCAGCGGGGCCGGGGGGAATGAGCAGTTCTTC. This translates into CASSGAGGNEQFF.